One sample yielded the 22 T cell receptor beta chains listed below, sequenced in a study of OX40 agonist ivuxolimab in advanced cancers. The library was produced with the immunoSEQ multiplex PCR assay. The clones in this table, taken by TCRdb from immuneACCESS, are in-frame only. Not every clone is retained; where verified, under half of the shortfall comes from an unresolved V gene, and the cause of the rest is unknown. The sample table contains approximately 90,000 clones; only one count was recorded for roughly 85% of them. The ten top clones hold roughly 1.4% of the sample. This material consisted of CD4+ or CD8+ T cells sorted from blood, taken in a trial of the OX40 agonist ivuxolimab. These receptors came from an adult with an advanced solid tumor such as melanoma, head and neck, liver or kidney cancer.

About this clone: Its ends do not fully match the called genes, so a read error is possible. The J gene is TRBJ1-4, the V gene TRBV5-1, with D tentatively TRBD1 (5 bases). CDR3 length: 14 residues. Germline CDR1 reads SGHRS; CDR2 reads YFSETQ. CDR3 loop: CVSSPGPESEKLFF. The CDR3 DNA sequence: TGCGTCAGCAGCCCGGGACCTGAGAGCGAAAAACTGTTTTTT.

The V gene is TRBV7-2, the J gene TRBJ2-7, with D perhaps TRBD1 (6 bases). V lost 4 bases, J lost 3 bases, and 16 bases lay in between. CDR1 and CDR2 (germline): SGHTA, FQGNSA. The CDR3 covers 15 residues. Here the CDR3 DNA reads TGTGCCAGCAGCTCGGATCCGGGACACCTCTACGAGCAGTACTTC. Its protein is CASSSDPGHLYEQYF.

This clone was seen only once. J is TRBJ1-1 and V is TRBV11-2; D uncertain. The germline V gene encodes CDR1 SGHAT and CDR2 FQNNGV. Trimming took off 5 bases at V and 0 bases at J, with 7 bases between the two ends. CDR3 length: 13 residues. The DNA of the CDR3 is TGTGCCAGCAGCCCATTCATGAACACTGAAGCTTTCTTT. Translating gives CASSPFMNTEAFF.

The V gene is TRBV4-3, the J gene TRBJ1-1; 11 nucleotides agree with TRBD1. V shed 3 bases and J 6 bases; nucleotides not matched to a gene: 9. The CDR3 runs 16 residues. From germline, CDR1 is LGHNA and CDR2 YSLEER. CDR3 sequence (DNA): TGCGCCAGCAGCCAGACTCGGGACAGGGGGACACCTGAAGCTTTCTTT. This sequence encodes CASSQTRDRGTPEAFF.

The genes are TRBV2 and TRBJ2-5; the D is unclear. Trimming removed 7 bases from V and 7 bases from J, with 19 bases in between. This CDR3 contains 14 residues. Per germline, CDR1 SNHLY and CDR2 FYNNEI. The CDR3 nucleotides read TGTGCCAGCACCGGTTACAGTCTCGAAGCGACCCAGTACTTC. Amino acids: CASTGYSLEATQYF. The entire variable domain, with the rest obtained from reference TRBV2 and TRBJ2-5, is as follows: EPEVTQTPSHQVTQMGQEVILRCVPISNHLYFYWYRQILGQKVEFLVSFYNNEISEKSEIFDDQFSVERPDGSNFTLKIRSTKLEDSAMYFCASTGYSLEATQYFGPGTRLLVL.

The genes are TRBV19 and TRBJ2-1, with 9 nucleotides matching TRBD2. Germline V gene data show CDR1 as LNHDA and CDR2 as SQIVND (reference sequence). V shed 0 bases, J shed 4 bases, and the junction held 10 bases outside the gene matches. This CDR3 is 18 amino acids long. CDR3 in DNA: TGTGCCAGTAGTATAGAATGGGCTAGCGGGGCCGGATACAATGAGCAGTTCTTC. It yields the protein CASSIEWASGAGYNEQFF.

The chain recombines TRBV2 with TRBJ2-5; TRBD2 agrees at 11 bases. TRBJ2-7 explains the end of the DNA better; the J call may be wrong. The germline CDR1 and CDR2 sequences are SNHLY and FYNNEI. The CDR3 is made up of 15 amino acids. In nucleotides, the CDR3 is TGTGCCAGCAGTATCCTAGCGGGAGGAGTTTCCGAGCAGTACTTC. Translating gives CASSILAGGVSEQYF.

This clone was detected only once. V and J are TRBV29-1 and TRBJ2-5, with D maybe TRBD1 (6 bases). Trimming took 7 bases from V and 7 from J, leaving 16 bases between them. The CDR3 consists of 12 residues. CDR1 is SQVTM and CDR2 is ANQGSEA in the germline V gene. In DNA, the CDR3 is TGCAGCGGGACAGTTCCCGGCGGGACCCAGTACTTC. It specifies CSGTVPGGTQYF.

The chain links TRBV9 to TRBJ1-5; no clear D gene. The V and J ends lost 2 bases and 6 bases respectively, with 3 bases between them. In germline, CDR1 is SGDLS, CDR2 YYNGEE. There are 11 residues in the CDR3. CDR3 protein: CASSVSQPQHF. DNA for the CDR3: TGTGCCAGCAGCGTGAGTCAGCCCCAGCATTTT.

The chain has TRBV29-1 and TRBJ2-5, with a tentative D call TRBD2 (5 bases). The CDR3 extends over 13 amino acids. Trimming removed 4 bases at V and 3 bases at J, with 12 bases between. Germline V gene lookup returns CDR1 SQVTM and CDR2 ANQGSEA. CDR3 coding DNA: TGCAGCGTTGGGACCGGGATGGAAGAGACCCAGTACTTC. This sequence encodes CSVGTGMEETQYF. The entire variable domain, with the rest obtained from reference TRBV29-1 and TRBJ2-5, is as follows: SAVISQKPSRDICQRGTSLTIQCQVDSQVTMMFWYRQQPGQSLTLIATANQGSEATYESGFVIDKFPISRPNLTFSTLTVSNMSPEDSSIYLCSVGTGMEETQYFGPGTRLLVL.

The chain recombines TRBV5-1 with TRBJ2-2; no firm D call. CDR3 length: 15 amino acids. V dropped 2 bases and J dropped 6 bases, with 14 bases sitting between them. Germline CDR1 and CDR2: SGHRS and YFSETQ. The CDR3 sequence: CASSFSKLDAGELFF. DNA of the CDR3: TGCGCCAGCAGCTTCAGTAAATTGGACGCCGGGGAGCTGTTTTTT.

The chain links TRBV19 to TRBJ2-3; D is perhaps TRBD2 (5 bases). The length of the CDR3 is 14 residues. V was cut by 3 bases and J by 6 bases, with 13 bases left in between. In germline, CDR1 is LNHDA, CDR2 SQIVND (reference sequence). The chain's CDR3 is CASSIGADLDTQYF. CDR3 coding DNA: TGTGCCAGTAGTATCGGAGCGGATCTCGATACGCAGTATTTT.

This chain uses TRBV7-8 with TRBJ1-1; D ambiguous. Per germline, CDR1 SGHVS and CDR2 FQNEAQ. Deletions cut 1 base from V and 1 base from J, with 7 bases between. This CDR3 comprises 14 residues. The CDR3, as DNA: TGTGCCAGCAGCTTAGATTCTCCGAACACTGAAGCTTTCTTT. Translation: CASSLDSPNTEAFF.

The chain has TRBV5-4 and TRBJ2-7, with 12 positions matching TRBD2. V lost 5 bases and J lost 3; bases outside the gene matches: 6. The CDR3 is 15 amino acids. Germline CDR1 reads SGHNT; CDR2 reads YYREEE (reference sequence). CDR3 protein: CASSSTSGRSYEQYF. CDR3 DNA sequence: TGTGCCAGCAGTTCGACTAGCGGGAGAAGCTACGAGCAGTACTTC.

This clone is a singleton in its sample. J is TRBJ1-5 and V is TRBV6-1; D remains ambiguous. V lost 1 base and J 7 bases, leaving 2 bases between the germline ends. The CDR3 is 11 residues long. Germline values: CDR1 MNHNS, CDR2 SASEGT. The CDR3 DNA is TGTGCCAGCAGTGAAGTACAGCCCCAGCATTTT. Its protein product is CASSEVQPQHF.

The J gene is TRBJ2-1, the V gene TRBV7-2; the match to TRBD1 covers 8 bases. The CDR3 loop spans 15 amino acids. The V gene end was trimmed by 5 bases and the J gene end by 3 bases; junction bases not matched to a gene: 6. CDR1 is SGHTA and CDR2 is FQGNSA in the germline V gene. The CDR3 DNA sequence: TGTGCCAGCAGCGTAGACGACAGGGGCTACAATGAGCAGTTCTTC. Translation: CASSVDDRGYNEQFF. Drawing the rest from reference TRBV7-2 and TRBJ2-1, the complete variable domain is GAGVSQSPSNKVTEKGKDVELRCDPISGHTALYWYRQSLGQGLEFLIYFQGNSAPDKSGLPSDRFSAERTGGSVSTLTIQRTQQEDSAVYLCASSVDDRGYNEQFFGPGTRLTVL.

The V gene is TRBV2, the J gene TRBJ2-7; 10 nucleotides match TRBD2. Trimming cost V 8 bases and J 4 bases; bases outside gene matches: 8. The germline V gene has CDR1 SNHLY and CDR2 FYNNEI. This CDR3 has 14 residues. The CDR3 nucleotides read TGTGCCAGCTCCCGAGGACTAGCGGAGTACGAGCAGTACTTC. As protein: CASSRGLAEYEQYF.

V usage is TRBV5-6 and J usage is TRBJ2-1, with D perhaps matching TRBD1 (6 bases). This CDR3 has 12 amino acids. Looked up from germline, CDR1 is SGHDT and CDR2 is YYEEEE. V dropped 5 bases and J dropped 4 bases, with 7 bases sitting between them. The CDR3, as DNA: TGTGCCAGCAGAGGACAGTACAATGAGCAGTTCTTC. Translating it yields CASRGQYNEQFF.

This rearrangement joins TRBV10-3 to TRBJ2-7; 9 bases match TRBD1. The trim removed 6 bases at V and 1 base at J, leaving 4 bases unmatched. The CDR3 length is 14 residues. CDR1 ENHRY and CDR2 SYGVKD come from the germline V gene. DNA of the CDR3: TGTGCCATCAGGGGGACAGGGCTTTCCTACGAGCAGTACTTC. Translation: CAIRGTGLSYEQYF.

The chain uses TRBV5-1 and TRBJ2-5; tentatively, D is TRBD2 (6 bases). CDR1 SGHRS and CDR2 YFSETQ come from the germline V gene. The CDR3 runs to 17 residues. Trimming removed 4 bases from V and 0 bases from J, with 19 bases in between. As DNA, the CDR3 is TGCGCCAGCAGCCCCGAACGGGGGTCCACCAACCAAGAGACCCAGTACTTC. This codes for CASSPERGSTNQETQYF.

The V call is TRBV27, the J call TRBJ2-5; a weak D match, TRBD2 (6 bases). This CDR3 region has 13 residues. Trimming left V 6 bases short and J 4 bases short, with 12 bases between. The germline gives CDR1 MNHEY, CDR2 SMNVEV (reference sequence). The CDR3 bases are TGTGCCAGCAGGCGACTAGAATTAGAGACCCAGTACTTC. It specifies CASRRLELETQYF.

This clone was picked up one time. The V call is TRBV7-3, the J call TRBJ2-1; D ambiguous. From germline, CDR1 is SGHTA and CDR2 FQGTGA. There are 17 residues in the CDR3. The V gene lost 0 bases and the J gene lost 0 bases, with 12 bases spanning the gap. CDR3 nucleotide sequence: TGTGCCAGCAGCTTAACTGGGTCGGTGAGCTCCTACAATGAGCAGTTCTTC. This codes for CASSLTGSVSSYNEQFF. Using reference TRBV7-3 and TRBJ2-1 for the parts outside the CDR3, the full variable domain is GAGVSQTPSNKVTEKGKYVELRCDPISGHTALYWYRQSLGQGPEFLIYFQGTGAADDSGLPNDRFFAVRPEGSVSTLKIQRTERGDSAVYLCASSLTGSVSSYNEQFFGPGTRLTVL.